Described below is a single T cell receptor beta chain sequence and its context. Which antigen it targets is not known. Base qualities are missing; no much larger clone stands one base away. The germline V gene gives CDR1 as SGHAT and CDR2 as FQNNGV. V is cut by 11 bases and J by 6 bases, and the space between the germline ends is 7 bases. From cysteine to phenylalanine, the CDR3 is 10 amino acids long. Kept here is only the CDR3 DNA, which spans 30 bases and is read in frame from base 1. This entry belongs to a study of cytomegalovirus exposure and HLA in healthy donors (dated by TCRdb to the late 2010s). As for the study more broadly: In an earlier analysis of some 550 of the donors, 250 to 350 Gb of sequence data and roughly 100 million unique TCR beta sequences from about 180 million T cells were reported. Around 300 gigabases of sequencing data and roughly 90 million unique TCR sequences were included in an early release covering about 620 HLA-typed donors. The genetic ancestry cluster associated with self-reported Caucasian donors included roughly 84% of the roughly 380 genotyped donors. The study aimed to test whether signatures of past pathogen exposure could be identified by cataloging public T cell receptors. The study used immunosequencing to profile the T cell repertoires of 666 subjects and linked those repertoires to cytomegalovirus serostatus. Besides the first cohort of 666 subjects, a separate validation cohort made up of around 120 different subjects was used. To predict cytomegalovirus infection status, the study combined high-throughput TCR immunosequencing, statistical association of individual TCRs with disease status, and machine learning. A later analysis re-analyzed previously published TCR beta repertoires from about 730 donors and added high-resolution HLA genotyping to study TCR occurrence patterns. Rather than drawing on any new phenotypic data, the later analysis identified candidate immune exposures from TCR beta sequences and the way those sequences occurred across donors. In an earlier analysis of about 590 of the donors, high-throughput TCR beta sequencing was used to judge whether each TCR beta V gene segment behaved as functional or pseudogenic. Alongside the repertoire data, information on donor age, sex, ethnicity and CMV serostatus was compiled. A later genetic analysis took genome-wide SNP genotypes for about 55% of the 666 donors and used that subset as a discovery cohort. Every repertoire in the discovery cohort had been generated on one and the same sequencing platform. HLA typing covered class I and class II loci at four-digit resolution. Typing coverage varied by locus: about 620-640 donors for A, B, C, DRB1 and DQB1; roughly 560 for DQA1; around 570 for DPA1; approximately 470 for DPB1. Four or five DR-DQ haplotypes were treated as single units for association and clustering because of strong linkage in the cohort. On average, over 200,000 unique TCR beta nucleotide sequences were sequenced per donor among 398 genotyped donors of the cohort, with around 19% of those sequences being non-productive. Overall study results and their limits: Because HLA typing was missing for some donors at each locus, association tests included only the typed subset. The study listed 150 to 200 TCR beta chains as associated with cytomegalovirus. This cohort had only TCR beta chains sequenced, and the lack of alpha or paired-chain data limited which features could be detected. While some public TCRs were present in many individuals, most TCR sequences turned up only very rarely across donors. Around 16 rarely observed V segments, including chromosome 9 orphons, were excluded from the earlier analysis of several hundred of the donors because counts were too low. Compared with the approximately 710-donor mean, donors in an Asian-associated ancestry cluster had fewer N-insertions in productive TCRs, according to a later genetic analysis. A group of highly shared sequence variants was considered likely to be a technical artifact of the sequencing pipeline. According to a later analysis, TCR association rates differed among HLA loci, with DRB1 alleles showing the most associated TCRs and HLA-C alleles showing the fewest. Compared with equally common non-associated chains, HLA-associated TCR beta chains in a later analysis were more clonally expanded and had lower generation probabilities. Some IMGT-functional V segments, including TRBV6-2 and TRBV6-3, could not be told apart with the 87-base-pair reads, so those segments were excluded. Roughly uniform sequencing depth across donors was assumed in presence/absence analyses, although this assumption may not hold. A later analysis associated about 17,000 TCR beta sequences with specific HLA alleles at a false discovery rate of 0.05. The only immune exposure information available for the cohort was CMV serostatus. A few of the identified cytomegalovirus-associated TCR beta chains were confirmed in vitro to be specific for cytomegalovirus antigens. In a later analysis, several top co-occurrence clusters were reported to appear linked to parvovirus B19, influenza, CMV and Epstein-Barr virus. The authors suggested that the approach could potentially be extended to other disease states and immunological phenotypes. A later analysis found that most CMV-associated TCR beta chains appeared HLA-restricted, with HLA associations seemingly driven largely by CMV exposure. A further reported finding was that TCR beta sequences accurately predicted the HLA-A and HLA-B alleles for most subjects in the first cohort. In an earlier analysis of more than 450 of the donors, most TCR beta V segments were observed in productive rearrangements about 87% or about 30% of the time, broadly matching IMGT annotations. Linkage disequilibrium might explain the correlated functional status among segregating V segments, but an unknown experimental factor could not be excluded. A later genetic analysis associated a missense DCLRE1C variant with V-gene and J-gene trimming of TCR beta chains, and an independent cohort replicated the association. Strong co-occurrence of HLA alleles, especially DR and DQ, made assigning TCR associations to individual alleles difficult. The classifier was reported to diagnose cytomegalovirus status with high specificity and sensitivity in both the original cohort and the validation cohort.

Library creation used the immunoSEQ multiplex PCR assay. The multiplex PCR relied on a mix of 60 forward primers for TCR Vbeta segments and 13 reverse primers for TCR Jbeta segments. Amplification of the CDR3 region of rearranged TCR beta genes was performed with a multiplex PCR assay on genomic DNA. Amplified TCR beta libraries were sequenced as 87-base-pair reads on the Illumina HiSeq System. The study's processing was this. Across the 500 to 700 repertoires, a later analysis counted some 81 million unique TCR beta chains, around 11 million of which were shared by at least two donors. A nearest-neighbor algorithm error-corrected the raw reads and collapsed the reads into unique sequences, merging closely related sequences to remove PCR and sequencing errors. CDR3 sequences were aligned to IMGT reference sequences to assign V, D and J gene segments. Each retained sequence needed at least a six-nucleotide match to both a V gene segment and a J gene segment. Rearrangements were classified as productive when the CDR3 lacked stop codons and remained in frame with V and J, and all other rearrangements were classified as non-productive. CDR3 was defined according to IMGT convention as the region running from the second conserved V-encoded cysteine to the conserved J-encoded phenylalanine. The earlier analysis of about 610 of the donors excluded any sequence lacking an unambiguous match to a single V gene segment. An earlier analysis of some 500 of the donors classified V segments as functional when productive rearrangements were above 56.7% and as segregating when the standard deviation between donors was above 5%. To diagnose cytomegalovirus status from the catalog of TCR beta chain sequences, a statistical classification framework was built. A later analysis assigned V and J genes by comparing TCR nucleotide sequences with IMGT/GENE-DB human TR gene sequences. In a later analysis, CDR3 sequences and most-parsimonious VDJ recombination scenarios were assigned using the TCRdist pipeline. In a later analysis, every TCR beta chain was defined by the combination of its CDR3 amino acid sequence and its V-gene family, and reads without a unique V-gene family were dropped. As a way to deal with suspected cross-contamination and a sequencing artifact, a later analysis dropped 450 to 600 nucleotide sequences that were highly shared and had low generation probability. A later analysis calculated a clonal expansion index for each public chain from normalized within-repertoire ranks of inferred template counts. In a later analysis, generation probabilities were computed using a VDJ recombination model fitted to out-of-frame rearrangements, and the results were checked against IGoR. Hypergeometric tests were used in a later analysis to score TCR-TCR, TCR-HLA and TCR-CMV co-occurrence, with a repertoire-size bias correction applied to the TCR pairs. A later analysis estimated false discovery rates by permuting HLA or CMV assignments 20 times. A later analysis grouped co-occurring TCRs with DBSCAN, adding TCRdist sequence similarity when clustering within HLA-allele-positive subsets. Co-occurrence clustering excluded repertoires with fewer than 30,000 or more than 120,000 public chains, plus five with anomalous nucleotide sharing. Here the immuneACCESS table is served through TCRdb, limited to in-frame sequences with V and J called. Missing clones are a known gap in these copies; in checked studies unresolved V genes cover under half, and the rest lacks a known reason. That table is the source of V, J and clone size, and D and trimming were worked out from the DNA. The sample yields some 180,000 clones; 75% to 85% were counted once. The ten most abundant clones make up about 2% of the sample.

The cohort was made up of roughly 670 healthy bone marrow donors. At the time of sampling, all cohort members were nominally healthy, though unrecorded immune exposures were likely present. The donor was CMV seronegative and belonged to the group of over 350 seronegative cohort members. A peripheral blood sample was provided by each donor, and peripheral blood mononuclear cells were used for TCR beta sequencing. The Qiagen DNeasy Blood Extraction Kit was used to extract genomic DNA from the blood cell samples. The chain was built from TRBV11-2 and TRBJ2-2, with TRBD1 perhaps the D gene, on 6 matching bases. The sequence came from a woman between 45 and 65 years old in good health and CMV-seronegative. The sequencing input was PBMCs. The CDR3 protein is CAWGPGELFF. The nucleotides are TGTGCCTGGGGGCCCGGGGAGCTGTTTTTT.